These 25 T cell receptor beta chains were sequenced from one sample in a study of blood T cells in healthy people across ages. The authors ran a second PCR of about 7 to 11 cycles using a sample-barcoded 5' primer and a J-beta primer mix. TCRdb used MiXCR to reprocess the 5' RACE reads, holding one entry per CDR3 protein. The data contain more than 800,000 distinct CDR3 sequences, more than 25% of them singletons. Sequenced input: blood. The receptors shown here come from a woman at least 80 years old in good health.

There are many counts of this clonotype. The CDR3 DNA is TGCGCCAGCAGCCTTGGGTGGCGGGGGGGAGAGACCCAGTACTTC. It translates to CASSLGWRGGETQYF. The chain is built from TRBV4-3 and TRBJ2-5, with 9 bases matching TRBD2. Trimming cost V 4 bases and J 4 bases; bases outside gene matches: 7. This CDR3 is 15 amino acids long. Germline CDR1 and CDR2: LGHNA and YSLEER.

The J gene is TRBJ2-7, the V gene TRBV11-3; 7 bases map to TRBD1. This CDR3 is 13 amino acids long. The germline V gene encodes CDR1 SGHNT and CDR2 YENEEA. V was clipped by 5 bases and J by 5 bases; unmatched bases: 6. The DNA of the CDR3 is TGTGCCAGCAGCACAGGGACAGTCGACGAGCAGTACTTC. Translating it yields CASSTGTVDEQYF.

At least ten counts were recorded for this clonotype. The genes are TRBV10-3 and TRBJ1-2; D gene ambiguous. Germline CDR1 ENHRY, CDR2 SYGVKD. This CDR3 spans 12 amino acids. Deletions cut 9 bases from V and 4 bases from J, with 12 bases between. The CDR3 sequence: CAISALGYGYTF. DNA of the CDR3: TGTGCCATTTCAGCCCTGGGCTATGGCTACACCTTC.

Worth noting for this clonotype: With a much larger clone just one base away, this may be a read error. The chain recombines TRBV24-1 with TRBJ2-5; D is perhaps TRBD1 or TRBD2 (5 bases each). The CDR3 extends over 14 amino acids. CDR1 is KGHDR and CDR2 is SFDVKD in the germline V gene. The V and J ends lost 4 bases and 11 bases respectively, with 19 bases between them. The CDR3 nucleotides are TGTGCCACCAGTGAACCGGGACGATCGAATGAGCAGTACTTC. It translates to CATSEPGRSNEQYF.

This chain's CDR3 is CASSFTGTSNYEQYF. CDR3 nucleotides: TGTGCCAGCAGTTTCACCGGGACATCCAACTACGAGCAGTACTTC. The chain combines TRBV28 with TRBJ2-7; D is possibly TRBD1 (6 bases). The germline V gene encodes CDR1 MDHEN and CDR2 SYDVKM. The ends were cut back, 3 bases at V and 3 bases at J, with 15 bases in the middle. The CDR3 covers 15 residues. Full variable domain (rest looked up from reference TRBV28 and TRBJ2-7): DVKVTQSSRYLVKRTGEKVFLECVQDMDHENMFWYRQDPGLGLRLIYFSYDVKMKEKGDIPEGYSVSREKKERFSLILESASTNQTSMYLCASSFTGTSNYEQYFGPGTRLTVT.

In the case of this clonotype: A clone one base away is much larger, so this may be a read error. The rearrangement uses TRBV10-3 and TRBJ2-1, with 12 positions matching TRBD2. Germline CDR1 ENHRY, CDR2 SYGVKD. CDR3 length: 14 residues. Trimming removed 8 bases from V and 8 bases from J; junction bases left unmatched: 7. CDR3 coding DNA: TGTGCCATCCTAGCGGGGGGGCCCCCCGATGAGCAGTTCTTC. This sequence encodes CAILAGGPPDEQFF.

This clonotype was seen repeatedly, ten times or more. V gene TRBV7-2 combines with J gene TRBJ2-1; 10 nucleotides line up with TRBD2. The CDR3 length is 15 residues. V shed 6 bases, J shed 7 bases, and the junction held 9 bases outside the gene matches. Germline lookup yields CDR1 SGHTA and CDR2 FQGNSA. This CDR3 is CASRYGLADGNEQFF. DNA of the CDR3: TGTGCCAGCAGGTACGGACTAGCGGACGGTAATGAGCAGTTCTTC.

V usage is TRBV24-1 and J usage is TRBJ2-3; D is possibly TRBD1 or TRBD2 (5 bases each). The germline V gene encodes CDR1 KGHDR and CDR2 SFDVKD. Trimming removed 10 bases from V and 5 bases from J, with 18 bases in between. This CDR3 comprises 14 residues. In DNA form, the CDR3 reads TGTGCCACTAATGGAGGAAAGGGGTTAGATACGCAGTATTTT. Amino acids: CATNGGKGLDTQYF.

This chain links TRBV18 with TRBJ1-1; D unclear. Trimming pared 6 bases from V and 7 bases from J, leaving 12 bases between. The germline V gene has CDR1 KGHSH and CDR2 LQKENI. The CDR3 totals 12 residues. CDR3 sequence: CASSHGSREAFF. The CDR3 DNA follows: TGTGCCAGCTCCCACGGGTCCCGTGAAGCTTTCTTT. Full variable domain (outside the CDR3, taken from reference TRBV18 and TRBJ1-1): NAGVMQNPRHLVRRRGQEARLRCSPMKGHSHVYWYRQLPEEGLKFMVYLQKENIIDESGMPKERFSAEFPKEGPSILRIQQVVRGDSAAYFCASSHGSREAFFGQGTRLTVV.

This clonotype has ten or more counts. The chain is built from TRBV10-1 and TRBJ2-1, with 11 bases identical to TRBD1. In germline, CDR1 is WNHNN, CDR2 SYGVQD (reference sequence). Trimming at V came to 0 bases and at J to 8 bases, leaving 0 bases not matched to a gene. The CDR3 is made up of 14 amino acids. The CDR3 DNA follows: TGCGCCAGCAGTGAGTCGGGACAGGGGGATGAGCAGTTCTTC. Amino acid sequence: CASSESGQGDEQFF.

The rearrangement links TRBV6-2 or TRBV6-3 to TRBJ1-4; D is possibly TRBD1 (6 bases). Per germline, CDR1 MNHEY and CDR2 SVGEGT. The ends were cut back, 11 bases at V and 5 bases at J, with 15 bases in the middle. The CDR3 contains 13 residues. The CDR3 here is CACRDIANEKLFF. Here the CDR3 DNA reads TGTGCCTGCCGGGACATTGCAAATGAAAAACTGTTTTTT.

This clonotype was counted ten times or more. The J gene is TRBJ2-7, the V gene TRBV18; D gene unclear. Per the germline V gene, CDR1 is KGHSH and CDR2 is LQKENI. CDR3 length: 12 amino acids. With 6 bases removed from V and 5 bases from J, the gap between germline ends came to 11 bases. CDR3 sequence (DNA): TGTGCCAGCTCGACCTACTGGAACGAGCAGTACTTC. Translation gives CASSTYWNEQYF.

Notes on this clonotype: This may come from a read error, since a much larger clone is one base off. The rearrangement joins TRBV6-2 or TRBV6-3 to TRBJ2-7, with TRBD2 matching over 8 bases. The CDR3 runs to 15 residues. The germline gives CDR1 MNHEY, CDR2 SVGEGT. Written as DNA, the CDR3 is TGTACCAGCAGTCAAAGCCCCGGGGGGGTCTACGAGCAGTACTTC. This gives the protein CTSSQSPGGVYEQYF.

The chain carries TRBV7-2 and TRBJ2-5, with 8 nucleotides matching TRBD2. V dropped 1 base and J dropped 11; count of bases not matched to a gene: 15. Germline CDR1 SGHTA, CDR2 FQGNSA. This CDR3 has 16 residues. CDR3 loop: CASSLGGLAGHDEQYF. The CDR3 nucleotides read TGTGCCAGCAGCTTAGGAGGGCTAGCGGGCCACGATGAGCAGTACTTC.

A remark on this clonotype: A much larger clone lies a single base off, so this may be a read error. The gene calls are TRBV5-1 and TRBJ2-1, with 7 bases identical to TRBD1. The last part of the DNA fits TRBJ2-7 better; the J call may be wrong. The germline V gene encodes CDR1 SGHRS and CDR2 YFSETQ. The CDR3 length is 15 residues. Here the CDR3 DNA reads TGCGCCAGCAGCTTGGCCGAGGGGGCGAGGAATGAGCAGTACTTC. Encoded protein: CASSLAEGARNEQYF.

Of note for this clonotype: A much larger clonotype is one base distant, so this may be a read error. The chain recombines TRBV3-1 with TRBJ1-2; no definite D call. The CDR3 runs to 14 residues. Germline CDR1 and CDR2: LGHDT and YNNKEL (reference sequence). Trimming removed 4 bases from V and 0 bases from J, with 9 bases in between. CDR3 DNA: TGTGCCAGCAGCCTCTACACAGCTAACTATGGCTACACCTTC. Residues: CASSLYTANYGYTF.

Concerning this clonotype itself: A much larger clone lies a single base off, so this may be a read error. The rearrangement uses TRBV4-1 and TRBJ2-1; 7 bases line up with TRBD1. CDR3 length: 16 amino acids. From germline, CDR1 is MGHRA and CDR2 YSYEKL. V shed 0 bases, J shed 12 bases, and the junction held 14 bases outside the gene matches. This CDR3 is CASSQERRQGWHGQFF. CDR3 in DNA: TGCGCCAGCAGCCAAGAGCGGAGACAGGGCTGGCATGGGCAGTTCTTC.

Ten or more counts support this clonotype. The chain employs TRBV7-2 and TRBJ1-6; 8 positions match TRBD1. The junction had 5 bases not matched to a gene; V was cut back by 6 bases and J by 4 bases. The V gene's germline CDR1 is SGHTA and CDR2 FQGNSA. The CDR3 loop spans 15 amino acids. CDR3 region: CASRRDRGYNSPLHF. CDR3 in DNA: TGTGCCAGCAGGAGAGACAGGGGTTATAATTCACCCCTCCACTTT.

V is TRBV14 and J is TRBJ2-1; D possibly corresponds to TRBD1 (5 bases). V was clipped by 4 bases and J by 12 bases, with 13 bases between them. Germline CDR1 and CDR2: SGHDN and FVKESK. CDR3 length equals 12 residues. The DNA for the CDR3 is TGTGCCAGCAGCCCGCAGGGAAAAAGGCAGTTCTTC. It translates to CASSPQGKRQFF. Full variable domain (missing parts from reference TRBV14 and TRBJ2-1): EAGVTQFPSHSVIEKGQTVTLRCDPISGHDNLYWYRRVMGKEIKFLLHFVKESKQDESGMPNNRFLAERTGGTYSTLKVQPAELEDSGVYFCASSPQGKRQFFGPGTRLTVL.

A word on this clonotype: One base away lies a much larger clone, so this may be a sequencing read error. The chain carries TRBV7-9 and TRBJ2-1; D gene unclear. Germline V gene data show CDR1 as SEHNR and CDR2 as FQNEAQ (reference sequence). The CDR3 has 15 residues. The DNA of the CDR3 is TGTGCCGGCAGCCGGGCCCGTCGCGAAATCAATGAGCAGTTCTTC. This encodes CAGSRARREINEQFF.

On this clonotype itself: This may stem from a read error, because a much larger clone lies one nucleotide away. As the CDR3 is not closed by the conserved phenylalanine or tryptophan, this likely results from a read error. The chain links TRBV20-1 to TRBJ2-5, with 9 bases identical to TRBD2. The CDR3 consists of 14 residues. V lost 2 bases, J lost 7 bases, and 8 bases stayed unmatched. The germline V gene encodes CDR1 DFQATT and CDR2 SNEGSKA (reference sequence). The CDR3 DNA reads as TGCAGTGCTAGATTCGGCGGGGGGGCTGGGACCCAGTACTGC. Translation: CSARFGGGAGTQYC.

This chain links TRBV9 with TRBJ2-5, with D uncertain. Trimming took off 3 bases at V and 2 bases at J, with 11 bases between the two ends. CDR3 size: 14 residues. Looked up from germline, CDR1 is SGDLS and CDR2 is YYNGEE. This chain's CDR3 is CASSASPGQETQYF. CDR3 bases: TGTGCCAGCAGCGCCAGCCCTGGGCAAGAGACCCAGTACTTC.

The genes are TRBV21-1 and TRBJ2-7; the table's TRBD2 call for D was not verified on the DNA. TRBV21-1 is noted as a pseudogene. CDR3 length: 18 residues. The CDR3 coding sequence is TGTGCCAGCATCGAGGGGCCTAGCGTCCCTCCAATTTCCTACGAGCAGTACTTC. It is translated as CASIEGPSVPPISYEQYF.

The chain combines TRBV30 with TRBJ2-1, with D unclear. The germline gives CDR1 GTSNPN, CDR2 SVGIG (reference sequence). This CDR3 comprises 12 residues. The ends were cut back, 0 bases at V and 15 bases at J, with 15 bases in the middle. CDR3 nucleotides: TGTGCCTGGAGTGTGCAGTCGCGGTTGCGGTTCTTC. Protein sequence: CAWSVQSRLRFF.

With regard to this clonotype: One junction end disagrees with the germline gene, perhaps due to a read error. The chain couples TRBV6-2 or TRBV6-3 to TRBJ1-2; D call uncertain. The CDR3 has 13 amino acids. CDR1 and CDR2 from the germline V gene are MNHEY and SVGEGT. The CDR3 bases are TGTGCCAGCAGTTGCTCGAGTCTCTATGGCTACGCCTTC. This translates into CASSCSSLYGYAF.